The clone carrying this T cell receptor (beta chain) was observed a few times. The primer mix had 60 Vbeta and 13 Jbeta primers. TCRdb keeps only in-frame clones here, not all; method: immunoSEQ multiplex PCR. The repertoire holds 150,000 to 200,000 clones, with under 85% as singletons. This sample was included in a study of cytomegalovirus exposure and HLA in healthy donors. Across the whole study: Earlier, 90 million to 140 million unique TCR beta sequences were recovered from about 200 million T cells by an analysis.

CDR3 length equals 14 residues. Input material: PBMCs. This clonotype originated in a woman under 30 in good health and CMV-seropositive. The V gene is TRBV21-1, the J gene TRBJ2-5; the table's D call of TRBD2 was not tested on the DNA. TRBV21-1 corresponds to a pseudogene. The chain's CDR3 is CASSKPRGDETQYF. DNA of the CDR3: TGTGCCAGCAGCAAACCGCGGGGGGACGAGACCCAGTACTTC.